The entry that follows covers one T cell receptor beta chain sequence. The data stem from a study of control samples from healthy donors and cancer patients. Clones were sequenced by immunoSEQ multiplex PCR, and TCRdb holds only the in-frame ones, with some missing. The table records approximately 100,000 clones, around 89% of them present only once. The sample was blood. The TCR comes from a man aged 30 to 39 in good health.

CDR3 residues: CASSLTGVRGYTF. The DNA for the CDR3 is TGTGCCAGCAGTTTAACAGGGGTGAGGGGCTACACCTTC. This chain links TRBV12-3 or TRBV12-4 with TRBJ1-2; 7 nucleotides match TRBD1. The CDR3 is 13 amino acids. V shed 2 bases and J 8 bases; nucleotides not matched to a gene: 5.